The 26 T cell receptor beta chains presented below share a single source sample, sequenced in a study of PD-L1 blockade in urothelial cancer. Profiling relied on immunoSEQ multiplex PCR, and the TCRdb table lists in-frame clones only, not all of them. Of about 95,000 clones in the sample, roughly 84% are singletons; the top ten hold 2%. The time point is: pretreatment peripheral blood. The specimen comprised PBMCs, sampled around atezolizumab (anti-PD-L1) treatment. These receptors all stem from a man in his 60s with urothelial cancer.

This sequence joins TRBV5-1 and TRBJ2-2, with D possibly TRBD2 on 6 matching bases. Germline CDR1 and CDR2: SGHRS and YFSETQ. The CDR3 covers 16 residues. V lost 1 base and J 6 bases, leaving 16 bases between the germline ends. Here the CDR3 reads CASSLNGIGEAGELFF. CDR3 nucleotides: TGCGCCAGCAGCTTGAACGGGATCGGGGAGGCCGGGGAGCTGTTTTTT.

The chain couples TRBV7-9 to TRBJ2-7; 7 nucleotides line up with TRBD2. Unmatched junction bases numbered 7, after V lost 3 bases and J lost 5 bases. CDR1 is SEHNR and CDR2 is FQNEAQ in the germline V gene (reference sequence). This CDR3 contains 14 residues. The CDR3 here is CASSLVGGGNEQYF. The CDR3 nucleotides are TGTGCCAGCAGCTTGGTGGGGGGAGGGAACGAGCAGTACTTC.

Written as DNA, the CDR3 is TGTGCCAGCAGCTTAGCCGGGACAAGCTCATACGAGCAGTACTTC. It translates to CASSLAGTSSYEQYF. The chain is built from TRBV11-2 and TRBJ2-7, with D perhaps TRBD1 (6 bases). In germline, CDR1 is SGHAT, CDR2 FQNNGV. This CDR3 contains 15 residues. The V end was cut by 1 base, the J end by 4 bases, with 14 bases between.

CDR3 amino acids: CASSYGEDLYGYTF. Written as DNA, the CDR3 is TGTGCCAGCAGTTATGGGGAGGACCTCTATGGCTACACCTTC. J is TRBJ1-2 and V is TRBV28; no reliable D call. Deletions cut 4 bases from V and 4 bases from J, with 13 bases between. Germline V lookup: CDR1 MDHEN, CDR2 SYDVKM. The CDR3 has 14 amino acids.

V is TRBV10-3 and J is TRBJ2-7; 11 bases are a match to TRBD2. This CDR3 has 15 amino acids. J was trimmed by 2 bases and V by 10 bases; bases with no gene match: 10. Germline V CDR1 and CDR2: ENHRY, SYGVKD. In DNA, the CDR3 is TGTGCCACAGCCGGGACTAGCGGTCCCGCCTACGAGCAGTACTTC. Protein sequence: CATAGTSGPAYEQYF.

The sample holds one count of this clone. The V call is TRBV6-4, the J call TRBJ1-2; 10 positions agree with TRBD1. With 5 bases clipped from V and 6 bases from J, the junction kept 3 bases outside the gene matches. This CDR3 spans 13 amino acids. Germline loops: CDR1 MRHNA, CDR2 SNTAGT. In nucleotides, the CDR3 is TGTGCCAGCAGTCCGACAGGGGGCAATGGCTACACCTTC. Amino acids: CASSPTGGNGYTF.

The chain combines TRBV25-1 with TRBJ2-1, with 8 bases identical to TRBD2. CDR1 is MGHDK, CDR2 SYGVNS, per germline. This CDR3 has 15 amino acids. The trim removed 1 base at V and 6 bases at J, leaving 5 bases unmatched. The DNA for the CDR3 is TGTGCCAGCAGTGAATCGGGGGGGTGGGCCAATGAGCAGTTCTTC. It translates to CASSESGGWANEQFF.

This chain uses TRBV19 with TRBJ2-2, with 9 bases that match TRBD1. Germline CDR1 is LNHDA and CDR2 is SQIVND (reference sequence). Trimming at V came to 5 bases and at J to 4 bases, leaving 5 bases not matched to a gene. This CDR3 spans 15 amino acids. The CDR3 loop reads CASSVQGAGTGELFF. CDR3 nucleotides: TGTGCCAGTAGTGTACAGGGGGCGGGCACCGGGGAGCTGTTTTTT. The variable domain in full, with the rest retrieved from reference TRBV19 and TRBJ2-2, is DGGITQSPKYLFRKEGQNVTLSCEQNLNHDAMYWYRQDPGQGLRLIYYSQIVNDFQKGDIAEGYSVSREKKESFPLTVTSAQKNPTAFYLCASSVQGAGTGELFFGEGSRLTVL.

The chain carries TRBV7-9 and TRBJ2-2; 9 nucleotides match TRBD1. Germline V gene data show CDR1 as SEHNR and CDR2 as FQNEAQ (reference sequence). With V trimmed by 3 bases and J by 3 bases, 2 bases remained unmatched. This CDR3 contains 15 residues. The CDR3 reads CASSFGTGYTGELFF. The CDR3 nucleotides are TGTGCCAGCAGCTTCGGGACAGGGTACACCGGGGAGCTGTTTTTT.

V gene TRBV28 combines with J gene TRBJ1-2; D may be TRBD1 (5 bases). V was shortened by 7 bases and J by 3 bases, with 9 bases between the two germline ends. CDR1 is MDHEN, CDR2 SYDVKM, per germline. This CDR3 contains 12 residues. CDR3 loop: CASTGDHYGYTF. The CDR3 nucleotides read TGTGCCAGCACGGGGGATCACTATGGCTACACCTTC.

The chain joins TRBV18 to TRBJ2-1, with no clear D. The CDR3 extends over 14 amino acids. The germline gives CDR1 KGHSH, CDR2 LQKENI. The V and J ends lost 6 bases and 0 bases respectively, with 9 bases between them. In DNA form, the CDR3 reads TGTGCCAGCTCCCGTACGGGCTCCTACAATGAGCAGTTCTTC. It yields the protein CASSRTGSYNEQFF.

V usage is TRBV11-2 and J usage is TRBJ2-6; maybe TRBD2 (6 bases). The CDR3 length is 14 residues. Germline loops: CDR1 SGHAT, CDR2 FQNNGV. With 5 bases removed from V and 3 bases from J, the gap between germline ends came to 8 bases. The CDR3 region has the DNA TGTGCCAGCAGCAAGGGAGGTGGGGCCAACGTCCTGACTTTC. Amino acid sequence: CASSKGGGANVLTF.

The chain links TRBV4-1 to TRBJ2-2, with 8 nucleotides matching TRBD2. The germline CDR1 and CDR2 sequences are MGHRA and YSYEKL. This CDR3 is built from 15 residues. V dropped 8 bases and J dropped 4; count of bases not matched to a gene: 9. The CDR3 is CASGKAGDLTGELFF. The CDR3 coding sequence is TGCGCCAGCGGCAAAGCGGGAGATCTCACCGGGGAGCTGTTTTTT.

The genes are TRBV7-9 and TRBJ2-1; TRBD2 agrees at 12 bases. The germline gives CDR1 SEHNR, CDR2 FQNEAQ (reference sequence). V lost 3 bases and J lost 5; bases outside the gene matches: 5. The CDR3 totals 16 residues. CDR3 loop: CASSFFRTSGDNEQFF. The DNA for the CDR3 is TGTGCCAGCAGCTTTTTCCGGACTAGCGGGGACAATGAGCAGTTCTTC.

The chain has TRBV18 and TRBJ2-3; D not certain. The germline V and J ends were trimmed by 4 bases and 2 bases, with 22 bases remaining between them. Germline CDR1 reads KGHSH; CDR2 reads LQKENI. CDR3 length: 18 amino acids. The CDR3 region is CASSRSLERGTYTDTQYF. The CDR3 DNA sequence: TGTGCCAGCTCACGGTCTCTGGAGCGAGGAACCTACACAGATACGCAGTATTTT.

V and J are TRBV27 and TRBJ2-5; TRBD2 matches 10 bases. This CDR3 comprises 16 residues. Germline V gene lookup returns CDR1 MNHEY and CDR2 SMNVEV (reference sequence). Losses at the gene ends were 3 bases for V and 3 bases for J; bases not matched to a gene: 7. The CDR3 loop reads CASSFDWGLAKETQYF. CDR3 in DNA: TGTGCCAGCAGTTTTGATTGGGGACTAGCGAAAGAGACCCAGTACTTC.

CDR3 nucleotide sequence: TGTGCTAGTGGTTCTCTCCCGGGGACAGATACGCAGTATTTT. This sequence encodes CASGSLPGTDTQYF. The J gene is TRBJ2-3, the V gene TRBV12-5; D is possibly TRBD2 (5 bases). Germline-derived CDR1 and CDR2 are LGHNT and FRNRAP. There are 14 residues in the CDR3. Trimming took 4 bases from V and 3 from J, leaving 11 bases between them.

The V gene is TRBV6-1, the J gene TRBJ2-7; D not resolved. V was clipped by 5 bases and J by 5 bases, with 10 bases between them. This CDR3 comprises 12 residues. From germline, CDR1 is MNHNS and CDR2 SASEGT. CDR3 protein: CASSLVRHEQYF. The DNA of the CDR3 is TGTGCCAGCAGTTTAGTCCGCCACGAGCAGTACTTC.

The sample holds a few counts of this clone. The chain combines TRBV18 with TRBJ2-1; 9 bases fit TRBD2. The CDR3 is made up of 14 amino acids. Trimming cost V 3 bases and J 3 bases; bases outside gene matches: 0. From germline, CDR1 is KGHSH and CDR2 LQKENI. CDR3 in amino acids: CASSPSGGYNEQFF. In DNA form, the CDR3 reads TGTGCCAGCTCACCTAGCGGGGGCTACAATGAGCAGTTCTTC. Full variable domain (rest looked up from reference TRBV18 and TRBJ2-1): NAGVMQNPRHLVRRRGQEARLRCSPMKGHSHVYWYRQLPEEGLKFMVYLQKENIIDESGMPKERFSAEFPKEGPSILRIQQVVRGDSAAYFCASSPSGGYNEQFFGPGTRLTVL.

The chain uses TRBV7-2 and TRBJ1-2, with 7 bases aligning to TRBD1. The length of the CDR3 is 14 residues. J gave up 8 bases and V 5 bases, and 11 bases lay outside the gene matches. Germline-derived CDR1 and CDR2 are SGHTA and FQGNSA. This chain's CDR3 is CASSQIFRTGGYTF. The CDR3 nucleotides are TGTGCCAGCAGCCAGATTTTCCGGACAGGCGGCTACACCTTC.

In the case of this clone: Distinct nucleotide sequences in the sample also encode this CDR3. The chain uses TRBV7-9 and TRBJ2-5, with 10 bases fitting TRBD1. J lost 2 bases, V lost 5 bases, and 2 bases had no gene match. From germline, CDR1 is SEHNR and CDR2 FQNEAQ (reference sequence). There are 14 residues in the CDR3. CDR3 nucleotides: TGTGCCAGCAGCCTGGGACAGGGGCAAGAGACCCAGTACTTC. Protein sequence: CASSLGQGQETQYF.

The chain couples TRBV7-8 to TRBJ2-7, with TRBD1 matching over 7 bases. The CDR3 sequence is 14 residues long. The V gene end was trimmed by 5 bases and the J gene end by 4 bases; junction bases not matched to a gene: 8. Germline V gives CDR1 SGHVS, CDR2 FQNEAQ. CDR3 sequence (DNA): TGTGCCAGCAGCCCGGGACAGTTAACATACGAGCAGTACTTC. Protein: CASSPGQLTYEQYF.

The genes are TRBV6-5 and TRBJ1-4; TRBD1 matches 8 bases. V lost 5 bases and J lost 8; bases outside the gene matches: 7. The CDR3 runs 14 residues. Germline CDR1 reads MNHEY; CDR2 reads SVGAGI. The DNA of the CDR3 is TGTGCCAGCAGTATTAGGACAGGGCGGGAAAAACTGTTTTTT. Translation: CASSIRTGREKLFF.

V and J are TRBV9 and TRBJ1-5; 9 bases fit TRBD1. The germline CDR1 and CDR2 sequences are SGDLS and YYNGEE. The CDR3 totals 17 residues. The V segment lost 2 bases and the J segment 4 bases; nucleotides outside the gene matches: 10. The CDR3 protein is CASSVVEQGAQNQPQHF. CDR3 in DNA: TGTGCCAGCAGCGTCGTCGAACAGGGGGCGCAGAATCAGCCCCAGCATTTT.

This clone has only one observation. The genes are TRBV28 and TRBJ2-3; 12 bases align to TRBD1. Germline CDR1 reads MDHEN; CDR2 reads SYDVKM. V lost 5 bases, J lost 2 bases, and 2 bases stayed unmatched. The CDR3 has 15 residues. The CDR3 DNA sequence: TGTGCCAGCAGTCGGGGACAGGGGGCCACAGATACGCAGTATTTT. It codes for CASSRGQGATDTQYF.

The genes are TRBV30 and TRBJ2-5, with D unclear. Trimming left V 3 bases short and J 7 bases short, with 15 bases between. CDR3 size: 13 residues. Germline V gene lookup returns CDR1 GTSNPN and CDR2 SVGIG (reference sequence). CDR3 in DNA: TGTGCCTGGAGCCAGCGCGTCGTAGGGACCCAGTACTTC. Protein sequence: CAWSQRVVGTQYF.